This is a list of T cell receptor beta chains from one sample in a study of T-cell memory formation after mild COVID-19. TCRdb analysed the 5' RACE reads with MiXCR anew, one entry per CDR3 protein. This table has fewer than 700,000 distinct CDR3 sequences, more than 15% appearing once. The sequenced sample consisted of PBMCs or a T cell subset sorted from them (not recorded which). These receptors came from an adult woman who had mild COVID-19 (a few samples of this study predate the infection). Cell type and time point are not known. Each CDR3 is given with its conserved first and last residue. A D gene is named only where the DNA matches it firmly. Rows may omit the clone size; those that give it use once, few, many or a size class.

j_call: TRBJ2-1; v_call: TRBV18; clone_size: .; d_call: TRBD2; cdr3_nt: TGTGCCAGCTCGGCCGCGACGGGAGGGAATGAGCAGTTCTTC; cdr3_aa: CASSAATGGNEQFF
j_call: TRBJ2-1; v_call: TRBV4-1; clone_size: .; d_call: .; cdr3_nt: TGCGCCAGCAGCCGATTCCGCATGGACAATGAGCAGTTCTTC; cdr3_aa: CASSRFRMDNEQFF
j_call: TRBJ2-7; v_call: TRBV10-3; clone_size: .; d_call: TRBD1; cdr3_nt: TGTGCCATCAGTACCGGGACAGGGAACGAGCAGTACTTC; cdr3_aa: CAISTGTGNEQYF
j_call: TRBJ1-1; v_call: TRBV11-2; clone_size: few; d_call: .; cdr3_nt: TGTGCCAGCAGCTTAGGGGTTCTTGAAGCTTTCTTT; cdr3_aa: CASSLGVLEAFF
j_call: TRBJ2-5; v_call: TRBV7-9; clone_size: .; d_call: TRBD1; cdr3_nt: TGTGCCAGCAGCGCAGGATTTACAGGGGGGTCGTGGGAGACCCAGTACTTC; cdr3_aa: CASSAGFTGGSWETQYF
j_call: TRBJ2-1; v_call: TRBV14; clone_size: .; d_call: .; cdr3_nt: TGTGCCAGCAGCCAAGCAGGATACAATGAGCAGTTCTTC; cdr3_aa: CASSQAGYNEQFF
j_call: TRBJ2-7; v_call: TRBV12-3/TRBV12-4; clone_size: few; d_call: .; cdr3_nt: TGTGCCAGCAGACAGAACAGCCCCGGCACCTACGAGCAGTACTTC; cdr3_aa: CASRQNSPGTYEQYF
j_call: TRBJ2-7; v_call: TRBV7-9; clone_size: .; d_call: .; cdr3_nt: TGTGCCAGCAGCTACCCGGCGGCAAGGGGCTACGAGCAGTACTTC; cdr3_aa: CASSYPAARGYEQYF
j_call: TRBJ2-3; v_call: TRBV9; clone_size: few; d_call: TRBD2; cdr3_nt: TGTGCCAGCAGCGTAGGCGACGAACTAGCGGGGAGGGCAGATACGCAGTATTTT; cdr3_aa: CASSVGDELAGRADTQYF
j_call: TRBJ2-1; v_call: TRBV4-3; clone_size: few; d_call: .; cdr3_nt: TGCGCCAGCAGCCAGGGGGAGTACAATGAGCAGTTCTTC; cdr3_aa: CASSQGEYNEQFF
j_call: TRBJ1-1; v_call: TRBV12-3/TRBV12-4; clone_size: .; d_call: TRBD1; cdr3_nt: TGTGCCAGCAGAAAGGGGGGGACAGGGGTCCCTATCGCTTTCTTT; cdr3_aa: CASRKGGTGVPIAFF
j_call: TRBJ2-7; v_call: TRBV21-1; clone_size: .; d_call: .; cdr3_nt: TGTGCCAGCAGTCGACAGGGACGAGGCGAGCAGTACTTC; cdr3_aa: CASSRQGRGEQYF
j_call: TRBJ2-7; v_call: TRBV5-1; clone_size: .; d_call: .; cdr3_nt: TGCGCCAGCAGCCCGACGGGGAATGCCTACGAGCAGTACTTC; cdr3_aa: CASSPTGNAYEQYF
j_call: TRBJ2-7; v_call: TRBV12-3/TRBV12-4; clone_size: .; d_call: .; cdr3_nt: TGTGCCAGCAGTTTTGGGCCGGCCTCCTACGAGCAGTACTTC; cdr3_aa: CASSFGPASYEQYF
j_call: TRBJ1-6; v_call: TRBV20-1; clone_size: .; d_call: .; cdr3_nt: TGCAGTGCTAGAGATCGGGCCTGGGGGCCTAATTCACCCCTCCACTTT; cdr3_aa: CSARDRAWGPNSPLHF
j_call: TRBJ2-3; v_call: TRBV9; clone_size: few; d_call: TRBD2; cdr3_nt: TGTGCCAGCAGCACCGGACTAGCGGGGCTGACTATCCGCACAGATACGCAGTATTTT; cdr3_aa: CASSTGLAGLTIRTDTQYF
j_call: TRBJ2-1; v_call: TRBV11-3; clone_size: .; d_call: .; cdr3_nt: TGTGCCAGCAGCTTAGAGTCGGGCTACAATGAGCAGTTCTTC; cdr3_aa: CASSLESGYNEQFF
j_call: TRBJ2-7; v_call: TRBV29-1; clone_size: .; d_call: .; cdr3_nt: TGCAGCGCCATAGACAGATCCGACTACGAGCAGTACTTC; cdr3_aa: CSAIDRSDYEQYF
j_call: TRBJ1-1; v_call: TRBV6-5; clone_size: few; d_call: TRBD1; cdr3_nt: TGTGCCAGCAAGGCACCGGGACAGGGGAACACTGAAGCTTTCTTT; cdr3_aa: CASKAPGQGNTEAFF
j_call: TRBJ2-1; v_call: TRBV10-3; clone_size: .; d_call: TRBD1; cdr3_nt: TGTGCCATCAAAGGGACAGGGGATTACAATGAGCAGTTCTTC; cdr3_aa: CAIKGTGDYNEQFF
j_call: TRBJ2-5; v_call: TRBV25-1; clone_size: .; d_call: .; cdr3_nt: TGTGCCAGCAGCTCCTGGGAAGAGACCCAGTACTTC; cdr3_aa: CASSSWEETQYF
j_call: TRBJ2-7; v_call: TRBV7-2; clone_size: few; d_call: .; cdr3_nt: TGTGCCAGCAGCTCACCTACAGGGACACGACCCACCGACTCGACGGGGGGCTACGAGCAGTACTTC; cdr3_aa: CASSSPTGTRPTDSTGGYEQYF
j_call: TRBJ1-2; v_call: TRBV6-5; clone_size: .; d_call: .; cdr3_nt: TGTGCCAGCAGAGCCCCCGGGCGGAACTATGGCTACACCTTC; cdr3_aa: CASRAPGRNYGYTF
j_call: TRBJ2-1; v_call: TRBV7-9; clone_size: .; d_call: .; cdr3_nt: TGTGCCAGCAGCTTAGTTTCCCATGAGCAGTTCTTC; cdr3_aa: CASSLVSHEQFF